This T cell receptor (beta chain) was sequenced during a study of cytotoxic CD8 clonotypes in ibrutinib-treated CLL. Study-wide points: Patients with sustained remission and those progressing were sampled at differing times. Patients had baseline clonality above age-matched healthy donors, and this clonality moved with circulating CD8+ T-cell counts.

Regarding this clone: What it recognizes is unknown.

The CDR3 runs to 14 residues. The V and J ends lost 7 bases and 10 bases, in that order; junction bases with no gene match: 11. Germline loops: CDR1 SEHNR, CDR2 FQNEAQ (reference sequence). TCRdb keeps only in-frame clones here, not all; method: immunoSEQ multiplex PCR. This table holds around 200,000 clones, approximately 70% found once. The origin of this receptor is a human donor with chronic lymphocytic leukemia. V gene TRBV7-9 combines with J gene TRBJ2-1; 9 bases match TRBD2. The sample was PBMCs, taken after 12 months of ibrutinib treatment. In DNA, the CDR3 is TGTGCCAGCACCCCGGGACTAGCCTTAAGGGAGCAGTTCTTC. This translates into CASTPGLALREQFF.